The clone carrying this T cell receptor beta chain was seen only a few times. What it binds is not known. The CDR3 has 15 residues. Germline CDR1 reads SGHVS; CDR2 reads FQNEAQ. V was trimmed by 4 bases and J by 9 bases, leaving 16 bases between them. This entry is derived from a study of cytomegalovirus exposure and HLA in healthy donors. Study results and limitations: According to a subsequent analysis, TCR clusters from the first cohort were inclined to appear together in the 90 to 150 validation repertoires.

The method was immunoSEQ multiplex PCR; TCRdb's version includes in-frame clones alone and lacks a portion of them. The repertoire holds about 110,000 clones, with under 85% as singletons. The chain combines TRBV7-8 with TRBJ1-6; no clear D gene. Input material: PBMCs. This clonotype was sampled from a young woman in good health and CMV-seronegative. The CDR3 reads CASSSYGLSPSPLHF. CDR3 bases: TGTGCCAGCAGCTCCTACGGTCTCTCGCCTTCACCCCTCCACTTT.